The 5 T cell receptor beta chains below were found in one sample sequenced in a study of blood T cell repertoires in COVID-19. Clones were sequenced by immunoSEQ multiplex PCR, and TCRdb holds only the in-frame ones, with some missing. This sample has under 95,000 clones, with approximately 80% found just once. The specimen sequenced was peripheral blood. These receptors were taken from a man between 65 and 85 years old with acute or convalescent COVID-19.

This chain joins TRBV10-2 and TRBJ1-1, with D tentatively TRBD1 (6 bases). V gave up 5 bases and J gave up 4 bases, with 14 bases separating them. Germline loops: CDR1 WSHSY, CDR2 SAAADI. The CDR3 length is 14 residues. The DNA of the CDR3 is TGCGCCAGCAGTAGGACAGTCATCGGCACTGAAGCTTTCTTT. Encoded protein: CASSRTVIGTEAFF.

The rearrangement joins TRBV3-1 (or the pseudogene TRBV3-2) to TRBJ1-6, with D maybe TRBD1 (5 bases). The CDR3 has 14 amino acids. CDR1 and CDR2 (germline): LGHDT, YNNKEL (reference sequence). Trimming removed 4 bases from V and 9 bases from J, with 13 bases in between. The CDR3 is CASSPRGWGSPLHF. The CDR3, as DNA: TGTGCCAGCAGCCCCCGGGGGTGGGGTTCACCCCTCCACTTT.

This rearrangement joins TRBV7-3 to TRBJ2-1; 9 nucleotides agree with TRBD1. This CDR3 contains 15 residues. Trimming removed 5 bases from V and 2 bases from J; junction bases left unmatched: 4. Germline CDR1 is SGHTA and CDR2 is FQGTGA. CDR3 nucleotide sequence: TGTGCCAGCAGCCCGGACAGGGGCGCCTACAATGAGCAGTTCTTC. Translated: CASSPDRGAYNEQFF.

This chain's CDR3 is CASSQDQGSSYNEQFF. DNA of the CDR3: TGCGCCAGCAGCCAAGATCAGGGAAGCTCCTACAATGAGCAGTTCTTC. The V call is TRBV4-1, the J call TRBJ2-1, with D maybe TRBD1 (5 bases). CDR3 length: 16 amino acids. CDR1 is MGHRA, CDR2 YSYEKL, per germline. Trimming removed 0 bases at V and 0 bases at J, with 9 bases between.

This chain uses TRBV9 with TRBJ2-3; D unclear. The CDR3 is made up of 14 amino acids. CDR1 SGDLS and CDR2 YYNGEE come from the germline V gene. The V end lost 4 bases, the J end lost 0 bases, and 9 bases lay between the germline ends. The CDR3 region is CASSPMASTDTQYF. The CDR3 bases are TGTGCCAGCAGCCCCATGGCAAGCACAGATACGCAGTATTTT.